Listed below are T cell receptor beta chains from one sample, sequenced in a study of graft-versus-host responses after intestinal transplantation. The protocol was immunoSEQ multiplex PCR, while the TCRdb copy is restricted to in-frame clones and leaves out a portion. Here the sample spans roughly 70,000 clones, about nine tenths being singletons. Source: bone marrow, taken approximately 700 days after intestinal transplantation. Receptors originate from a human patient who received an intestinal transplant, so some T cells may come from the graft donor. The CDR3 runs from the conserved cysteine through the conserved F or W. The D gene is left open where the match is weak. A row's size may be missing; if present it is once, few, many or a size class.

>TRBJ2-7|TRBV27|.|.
CASSTTGPHSYEQYF
TGTGCCAGCAGTACAACCGGGCCCCACTCCTACGAGCAGTACTTC
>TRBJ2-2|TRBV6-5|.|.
CASSYSFSADGELFF
TGTGCCAGCAGTTACTCCTTTAGCGCGGACGGGGAGCTGTTTTTT
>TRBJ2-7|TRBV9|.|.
CASSGTGYEQYF
TGTGCCAGCAGCGGTACAGGGTACGAGCAGTACTTC
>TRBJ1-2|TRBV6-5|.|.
CASYAVEVGYTF
TGTGCCAGCTACGCTGTTGAGGTTGGCTACACCTTC
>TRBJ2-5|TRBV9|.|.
CASSTSAGETQYF
TGTGCCAGCAGCACATCAGCCGGCGAGACCCAGTACTTC
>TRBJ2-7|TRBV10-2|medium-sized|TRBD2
CASSGVAGGYEQYF
TGCGCCAGCAGTGGGGTAGCGGGAGGTTACGAGCAGTACTTC
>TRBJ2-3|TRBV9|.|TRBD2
CASSVGAGGTDTQYF
TGTGCCAGCAGCGTAGGGGCGGGGGGCACAGATACGCAGTATTTT
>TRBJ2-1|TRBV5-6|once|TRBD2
CAGTSGRGNEQFF
TGTGCCGGAACTAGCGGGAGGGGCAATGAGCAGTTCTTC
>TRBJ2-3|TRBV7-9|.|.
CAATIVDTDTQYF
TGTGCAGCGACGATAGTCGACACAGATACGCAGTATTTT
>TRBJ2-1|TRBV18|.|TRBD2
CASSRRTSGESYNEQFF
TGTGCCAGCTCACGGAGGACTAGCGGGGAATCCTACAATGAGCAGTTCTTC
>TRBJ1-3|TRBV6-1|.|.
CASSEEGIRGNTIYF
TGTGCCAGCAGTGAGGAGGGGATTCGTGGAAACACCATATATTTT
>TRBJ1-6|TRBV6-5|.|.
CASSENLSNSGLHF
TGTGCCAGCAGTGAAAACTTGTCTAATTCGGGTCTCCACTTT
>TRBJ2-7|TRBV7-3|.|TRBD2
CASSPVAGGSYEQYF
TGTGCCAGCAGCCCCGTAGCGGGGGGCTCCTACGAGCAGTACTTC
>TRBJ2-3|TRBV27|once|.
CASSYWPQPGVAGADTQYF
TGTGCCAGCAGTTATTGGCCCCAACCGGGGGTAGCCGGGGCAGATACGCAGTATTTT
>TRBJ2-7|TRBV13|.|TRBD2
CASSLGLAGGGSSYEQYF
TGTGCCAGCAGCTTAGGACTAGCGGGGGGCGGTAGCTCCTACGAGCAGTACTTC
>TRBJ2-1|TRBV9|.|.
CASSVGHNEQFF
TGTGCCAGCAGCGTAGGTCATAATGAGCAGTTCTTC
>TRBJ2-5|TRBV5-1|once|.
CASGQPGRPQETQYF
TGCGCCAGCGGCCAGCCGGGACGCCCCCAAGAGACCCAGTACTTC
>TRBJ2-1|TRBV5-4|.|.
CASSPFFATTYNEQFF
TGTGCCAGCAGCCCCTTTTTTGCGACTACTTACAATGAGCAGTTCTTC
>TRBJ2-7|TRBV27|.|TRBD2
CASRPGLAAYEQYF
TGTGCCAGCAGACCGGGACTAGCGGCCTACGAGCAGTACTTC
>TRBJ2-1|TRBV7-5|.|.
CVRSLGVGQFF
TGTGTCAGAAGCTTAGGGGTCGGGCAGTTCTTC
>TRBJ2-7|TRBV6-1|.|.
CASSVDGTYEQYF
TGTGCCAGCAGTGTTGACGGCACCTACGAGCAGTACTTC
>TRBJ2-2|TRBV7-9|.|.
CASSLMEGELFF
TGTGCCAGCAGCTTGATGGAGGGGGAGCTGTTTTTT
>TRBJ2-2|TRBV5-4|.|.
CASRRGGANTGELFF
TGTGCCAGCAGGCGAGGAGGGGCGAACACCGGGGAGCTGTTTTTT
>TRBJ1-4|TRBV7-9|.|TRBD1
CASSPPRDREGEKLFF
TGTGCCAGCAGCCCGCCTCGGGACAGGGAAGGTGAAAAACTGTTTTTT
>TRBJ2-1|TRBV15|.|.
CATSRGSKWEITYNEQFF
TGTGCCACCAGCAGAGGATCGAAATGGGAGATCACTTACAATGAGCAGTTCTTC
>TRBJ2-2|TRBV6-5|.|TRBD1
CASSYEQGTGELFF
TGTGCCAGCAGTTACGAACAGGGGACCGGGGAGCTGTTTTTT
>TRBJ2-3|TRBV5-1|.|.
CASSVLTGSDTQYF
TGCGCCAGCAGCGTTTTAACGGGGTCAGATACGCAGTATTTT
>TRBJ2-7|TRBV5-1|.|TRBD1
CASSWDRSGYEQYF
TGCGCCAGCAGCTGGGACAGATCCGGCTACGAGCAGTACTTC
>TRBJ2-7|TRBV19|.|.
CASSIVQGGTYEQYF
TGTGCCAGTAGTATAGTTCAGGGGGGGACCTACGAGCAGTACTTC
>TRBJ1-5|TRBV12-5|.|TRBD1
CASGLVLGTDSNQPQHF
TGTGCTAGTGGTTTGGTACTGGGGACAGATAGCAATCAGCCCCAGCATTTT
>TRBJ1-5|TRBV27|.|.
CASSLSRGANQPQHF
TGTGCCAGCAGTTTATCGAGGGGGGCCAATCAGCCCCAGCATTTT